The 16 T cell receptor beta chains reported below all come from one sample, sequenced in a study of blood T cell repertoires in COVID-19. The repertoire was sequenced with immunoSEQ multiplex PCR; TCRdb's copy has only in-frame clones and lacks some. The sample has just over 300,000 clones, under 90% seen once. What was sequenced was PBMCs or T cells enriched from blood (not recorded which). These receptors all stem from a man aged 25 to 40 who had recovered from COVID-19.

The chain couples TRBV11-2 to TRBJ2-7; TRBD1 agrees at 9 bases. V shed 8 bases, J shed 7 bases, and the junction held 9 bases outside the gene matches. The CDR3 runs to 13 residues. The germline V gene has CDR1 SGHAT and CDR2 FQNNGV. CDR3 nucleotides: TGTGCCAGCGGGTACAGGGGGCCAAGGGAGCAGTACTTC. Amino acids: CASGYRGPREQYF.

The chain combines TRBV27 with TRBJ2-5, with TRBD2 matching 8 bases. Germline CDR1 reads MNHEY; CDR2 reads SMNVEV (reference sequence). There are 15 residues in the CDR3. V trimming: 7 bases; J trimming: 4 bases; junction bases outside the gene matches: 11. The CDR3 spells CASKFWRGERETQYF. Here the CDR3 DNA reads TGTGCCAGCAAATTCTGGCGGGGGGAGAGAGAGACCCAGTACTTC.

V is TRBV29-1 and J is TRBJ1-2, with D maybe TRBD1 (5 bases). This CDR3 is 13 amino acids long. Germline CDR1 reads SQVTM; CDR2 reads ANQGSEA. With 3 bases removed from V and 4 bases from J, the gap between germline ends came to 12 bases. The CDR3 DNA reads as TGCAGCGTTGACCCGGGGGTTAGCTATGGCTACACCTTC. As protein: CSVDPGVSYGYTF.

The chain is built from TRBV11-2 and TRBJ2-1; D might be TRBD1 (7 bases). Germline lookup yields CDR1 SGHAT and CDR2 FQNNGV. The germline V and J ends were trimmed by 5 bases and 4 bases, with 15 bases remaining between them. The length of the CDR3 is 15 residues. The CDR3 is CASSHQTGRYNEQFF. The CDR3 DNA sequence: TGTGCCAGCAGCCATCAGACAGGGAGGTACAATGAGCAGTTCTTC.

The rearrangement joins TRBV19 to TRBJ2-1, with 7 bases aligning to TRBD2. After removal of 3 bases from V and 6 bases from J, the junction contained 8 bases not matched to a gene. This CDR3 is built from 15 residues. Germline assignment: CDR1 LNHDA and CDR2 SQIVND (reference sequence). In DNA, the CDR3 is TGTGCCAGTAGTATGCTGCGGGGGAGGGGCAATGAGCAGTTCTTC. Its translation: CASSMLRGRGNEQFF.

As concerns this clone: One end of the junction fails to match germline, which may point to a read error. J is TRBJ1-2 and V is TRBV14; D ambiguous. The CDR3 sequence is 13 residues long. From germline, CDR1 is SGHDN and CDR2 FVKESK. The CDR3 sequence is CASSQETDYGYTF. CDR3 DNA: TGTGCCAGCAGCCAAGAAACTGACTACGGCTACACCTTC.

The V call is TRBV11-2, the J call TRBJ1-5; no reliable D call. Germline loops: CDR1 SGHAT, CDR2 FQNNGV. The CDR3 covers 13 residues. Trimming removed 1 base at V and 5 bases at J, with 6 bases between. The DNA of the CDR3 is TGTGCCAGCAGCTTAGTAGCGGATCAGCCCCAGCATTTT. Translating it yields CASSLVADQPQHF.

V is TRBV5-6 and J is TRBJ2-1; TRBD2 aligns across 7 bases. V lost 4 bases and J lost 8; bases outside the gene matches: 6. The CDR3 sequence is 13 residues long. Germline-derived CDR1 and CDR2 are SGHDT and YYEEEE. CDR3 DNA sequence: TGTGCCAGCAGCGGCCACACTAGCGATGAGCAGTTCTTC. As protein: CASSGHTSDEQFF.

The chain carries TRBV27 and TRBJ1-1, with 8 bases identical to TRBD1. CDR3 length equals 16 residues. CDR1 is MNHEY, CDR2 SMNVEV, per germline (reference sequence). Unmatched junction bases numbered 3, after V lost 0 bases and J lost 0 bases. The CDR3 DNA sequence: TGTGCCAGCAGTTTATCGACAGGGGTTATGAACACTGAAGCTTTCTTT. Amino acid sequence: CASSLSTGVMNTEAFF.

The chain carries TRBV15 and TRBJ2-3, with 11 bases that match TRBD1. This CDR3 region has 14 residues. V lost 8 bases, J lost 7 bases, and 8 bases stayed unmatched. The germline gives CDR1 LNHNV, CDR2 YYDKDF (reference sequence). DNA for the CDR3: TGTGCCACCGGCGGACAGGGGGCTCGGAATACGCAGTATTTT. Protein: CATGGQGARNTQYF.

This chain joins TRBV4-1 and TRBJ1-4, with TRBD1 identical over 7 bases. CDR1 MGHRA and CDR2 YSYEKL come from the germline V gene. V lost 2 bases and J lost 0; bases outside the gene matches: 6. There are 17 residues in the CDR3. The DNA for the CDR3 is TGCGCCAGCAGCCAATGGAGCCAGGGGGCAACTAATGAAAAACTGTTTTTT. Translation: CASSQWSQGATNEKLFF.

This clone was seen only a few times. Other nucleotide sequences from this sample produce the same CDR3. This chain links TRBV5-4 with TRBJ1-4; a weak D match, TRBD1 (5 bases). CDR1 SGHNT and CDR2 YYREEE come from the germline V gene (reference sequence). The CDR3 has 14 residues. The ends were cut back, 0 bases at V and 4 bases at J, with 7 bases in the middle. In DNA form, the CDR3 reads TGTGCCAGCAGCTTGGGACAGAATAATGAAAAACTGTTTTTT. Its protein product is CASSLGQNNEKLFF.

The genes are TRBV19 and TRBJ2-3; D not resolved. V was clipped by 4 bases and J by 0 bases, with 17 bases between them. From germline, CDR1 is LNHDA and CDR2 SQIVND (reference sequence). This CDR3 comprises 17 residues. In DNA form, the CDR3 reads TGTGCCAGTAGTAACTTTCCGCCTGGTGCTAGCACAGATACGCAGTATTTT. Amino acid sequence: CASSNFPPGASTDTQYF.

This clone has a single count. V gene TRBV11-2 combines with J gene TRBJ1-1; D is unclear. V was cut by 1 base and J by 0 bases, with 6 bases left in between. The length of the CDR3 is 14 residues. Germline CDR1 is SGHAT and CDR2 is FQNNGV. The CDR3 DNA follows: TGTGCCAGCAGCTTAGGCGGTGTGAACACTGAAGCTTTCTTT. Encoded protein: CASSLGGVNTEAFF.

Here the CDR3 reads CASSFLAQGFTQYF. CDR3 coding DNA: TGTGCCAGCAGCTTCCTAGCGCAAGGTTTTACGCAGTATTTT. The rearrangement links TRBV7-9 to TRBJ2-3; D might be TRBD2 (6 bases). CDR3 length: 14 amino acids. Germline CDR1 and CDR2: SEHNR and FQNEAQ (reference sequence). The V end lost 3 bases, the J end lost 8 bases, and 15 bases lay between the germline ends.

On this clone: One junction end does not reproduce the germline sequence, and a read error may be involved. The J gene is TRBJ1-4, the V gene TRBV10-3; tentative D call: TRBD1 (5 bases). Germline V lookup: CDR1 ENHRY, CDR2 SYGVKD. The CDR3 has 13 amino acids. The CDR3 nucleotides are TGTGCCATCAGGGAGTCGGGGCAGGAAAAACTGTTTTTT. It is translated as CAIRESGQEKLFF.